This T cell receptor (beta chain) was identified during a study of PD-1 blockade in classical Hodgkin lymphoma. Study results and caveats: Unlike CD8+ TCR diversity, which did not rise significantly by C4D1, CD4+ TCR diversity did. Complete responders entered with baseline diversity on par with newly diagnosed patients, the results showed. It was reported that newly diagnosed patients had less baseline TCR diversity than healthy donors.

All patients relapsed after autologous stem cell transplantation, and brentuximab vedotin exposure varied. When best responses were assessed, they were complete response, partial response or progressive disease. Here immunoSEQ multiplex PCR was the method, and the copy in TCRdb shows in-frame clones only, minus some. The sample lists about 23,000 clones; roughly two thirds were seen once. Points on this clone: The antigen is unknown.

The germline V gene has CDR1 KGHSH and CDR2 LQKENI. The V end was cut by 4 bases, the J end by 2 bases, with 9 bases between. The CDR3 contains 15 residues. The sample consisted of peripheral blood mononuclear cells (PBMCs), taken at baseline. The chain uses TRBV18 and TRBJ1-6; D possibly corresponds to TRBD1 (6 bases). The receptor comes from a human donor with classical Hodgkin lymphoma. CDR3 DNA sequence: TGTGCCAGCTCACTTGGACAGACCTATAATTCACCCCTCCACTTT. It is translated as CASSLGQTYNSPLHF.